This T cell receptor beta chain came from a study of shared clonotypes between healthy human individuals. Study-wide findings and caveats: Clonotype sharing among donors was expected to depend on sequencing depth. In general, naive subsets displayed greater estimated richness than memory subsets did.

Clones were sequenced by immunoSEQ multiplex PCR, and TCRdb holds only the in-frame ones, with some missing. The sample consists of around 300,000 clones, around 87% of them appearing once. With V trimmed by 3 bases and J by 4 bases, 1 base remained unmatched. This CDR3 is built from 15 residues. The germline gives CDR1 SGDLS, CDR2 YYNGEE. As concerns this clone: What it binds is unknown.

The sequenced material came from memory CD8+ T cells sorted from blood. Subset denoted: CD45RO+ cells pooled with CCR7-negative TemRA cells. The chain links TRBV9 to TRBJ2-5, with 15 positions matching TRBD2. This receptor was identified in a man younger than 35 in good health. CDR3 loop: CASSAGLAGGETQYF. The CDR3 DNA sequence: TGTGCCAGCAGCGCGGGACTAGCGGGGGGAGAGACCCAGTACTTC.